This T cell receptor beta chain was observed in a study of blood T cells in healthy people across ages. Primed by a sample-barcoded 5' primer and a J-beta primer mix, a second PCR proceeded for roughly 6 to 12 cycles. One entry per CDR3 protein results from TCRdb running MiXCR on the 5' RACE reads. This sample has 550,000 to 650,000 distinct CDR3 sequences, with about 27% found just once. Study-wide points: Significant beta diversity loss was already apparent by age about 42, declining roughly linearly. From one million sequenced T cells, diversity estimates were lower bounds.

Drawing of peripheral blood yielded about 10 milliliters from each donor. Points on this clonotype: As yet, its antigen is unknown.

This sample also appeared in a second study, on T cells of mothers and their children. From that report: Among related mother-child pairs, overlap was slightly higher than in unrelated pairs, though not significantly.

The TCR originated in a boy aged 2 to 10 in good health. The sequenced sample consisted of blood.

The CDR3: CSAREVAGTQFEAQYF. For the CDR3, the DNA is TGCAGTGCTAGAGAAGTAGCGGGGACTCAGTTTGAGGCCCAGTACTTC. This chain links TRBV20-1 with TRBJ2-5; 8 bases line up with TRBD2. The CDR3 runs 16 residues. Germline CDR1 is DFQATT and CDR2 is SNEGSKA (reference sequence). V lost 0 bases to trimming and J lost 9 bases; unmatched junction nucleotides: 15.